These 15 T cell receptor beta chains originate from one sample sequenced in a study of cytomegalovirus exposure and HLA in healthy donors. It was with 60 Vbeta and 13 Jbeta primers that the PCR ran. Sequenced by immunoSEQ multiplex PCR; TCRdb stores in-frame clones only, minus some. The sample gives 90,000 to 150,000 clones, over 60% of which show up once; 3.3% is in the top ten. The specimen was PBMCs. Every receptor here comes from a woman in her thirties in good health and CMV-seropositive.

This chain connects TRBV5-1 to TRBJ2-7, with D perhaps TRBD1 (5 bases). The V end was cut by 4 bases, the J end by 6 bases, with 17 bases between. CDR1 is SGHRS, CDR2 YFSETQ, per germline. The CDR3 length is 14 residues. The chain's CDR3 is CASSPLDKVGEQYF. CDR3 nucleotides: TGCGCCAGCAGCCCGTTGGACAAGGTGGGCGAGCAGTACTTC.

The chain recombines TRBV9 with TRBJ1-3, with D unresolved. V was cut by 2 bases and J by 3 bases, with 12 bases left in between. This CDR3 region has 15 residues. Looked up from germline, CDR1 is SGDLS and CDR2 is YYNGEE. This CDR3 reads CASSVDSIDGNTIYF. The CDR3, as DNA: TGTGCCAGCAGCGTCGACTCCATCGATGGAAACACCATATATTTT.

V usage is TRBV5-1 and J usage is TRBJ1-1; the D is unclear. This CDR3 is 11 amino acids long. Germline lookup yields CDR1 SGHRS and CDR2 YFSETQ. The V end lost 4 bases, the J end lost 7 bases, and 8 bases lay between the germline ends. The CDR3: CASSPDFEAFF. CDR3 in DNA: TGCGCCAGCAGCCCAGACTTTGAAGCTTTCTTT.

This chain uses TRBV4-3 with TRBJ2-5, with TRBD1 matching over 9 bases. This CDR3 comprises 15 residues. V shed 4 bases and J 5 bases; nucleotides not matched to a gene: 8. Per the germline V gene, CDR1 is LGHNA and CDR2 is YSLEER. The DNA of the CDR3 is TGCGCCAGCAGCCCGACAGGGGGACGTGGGGAGACCCAGTACTTC. This sequence encodes CASSPTGGRGETQYF.

Concerning this clone itself: The germline gene is not matched at one end of the junction; a read error may be the cause. V and J are TRBV7-9 and TRBJ2-2, with 9 nucleotides matching TRBD1. Germline values: CDR1 SEHNR, CDR2 FQNEAQ (reference sequence). The CDR3 runs 15 residues. Written as DNA, the CDR3 is TGTGCCAGCACCTTAACAGGGGGCAACGCCGGGGAGCTGTTTTTT. It yields the protein CASTLTGGNAGELFF.

The rearrangement links TRBV7-9 to TRBJ2-7; a possible D gene is TRBD2 (6 bases). Per germline, CDR1 SEHNR and CDR2 FQNEAQ (reference sequence). The CDR3 covers 12 residues. Trimming stripped 3 bases from V and 5 bases from J, with 8 bases between. The CDR3 is CASSFTGDEQYF. The CDR3 nucleotides read TGTGCCAGCAGCTTTACGGGGGACGAGCAGTACTTC.

This rearrangement joins TRBV5-1 to TRBJ1-4, with D maybe TRBD1 (5 bases). Germline CDR1 is SGHRS and CDR2 is YFSETQ. V was pared by 0 bases and J by 2 bases, with 11 bases between. The CDR3 is 16 amino acids. Written as DNA, the CDR3 is TGCGCCAGCAGCTTGGAGGTTGGGGCTACTAATGAAAAACTGTTTTTT. This gives the protein CASSLEVGATNEKLFF.

This rearrangement joins TRBV9 to TRBJ2-1; D perhaps matches TRBD2 (6 bases). Germline lookup yields CDR1 SGDLS and CDR2 YYNGEE. The CDR3 sequence is 16 residues long. Trimming took 3 bases from V and 4 from J, leaving 17 bases between them. CDR3 residues: CASSAAAGLRYNEQFF. The CDR3 region has the DNA TGTGCCAGCAGCGCAGCGGCGGGGTTACGATACAATGAGCAGTTCTTC.

The gene calls are TRBV11-2 and TRBJ2-3; a possible D gene is TRBD2 (5 bases). The CDR3 loop spans 13 amino acids. Germline V gives CDR1 SGHAT, CDR2 FQNNGV. V lost 2 bases and J 6 bases, leaving 9 bases between the germline ends. CDR3 sequence reads: CASSLRGRDTQYF. The CDR3 DNA reads as TGTGCCAGCAGCTTACGCGGGCGGGATACGCAGTATTTT.

This clone has more than one count but fewer than ten. J is TRBJ1-1 and V is TRBV18, with D possibly being TRBD1 (5 bases). Trimming shortened V by 5 bases and J by 2 bases, and 15 bases separated the two germline ends. Germline values: CDR1 KGHSH, CDR2 LQKENI. This CDR3 is built from 15 residues. The CDR3 DNA is TGTGCCAGCTCAATCGGGGACTCCTACAACACTGAAGCTTTCTTT. As protein: CASSIGDSYNTEAFF.

CDR3 amino acids: CASSSMGWRGALQETQYF. The DNA for the CDR3 is TGCGCCAGCAGCTCGATGGGTTGGCGGGGGGCCCTCCAAGAGACCCAGTACTTC. The chain has TRBV5-1 and TRBJ2-5, with 8 nucleotides matching TRBD2. V lost 3 bases to trimming and J lost 1 base; unmatched junction nucleotides: 14. The CDR3 runs to 18 residues. Germline CDR1 and CDR2: SGHRS and YFSETQ.

This chain links TRBV29-1 with TRBJ2-5, with D tentatively TRBD1 (6 bases). Trimming removed 1 base from V and 2 bases from J, with 14 bases in between. From germline, CDR1 is SQVTM and CDR2 ANQGSEA. The CDR3 is made up of 15 amino acids. The CDR3 loop is CSVEAIHREQETQYF. CDR3 bases: TGCAGCGTTGAAGCCATCCACAGGGAACAAGAGACCCAGTACTTC.

The chain employs TRBV19 and TRBJ2-3; 7 nucleotides match TRBD1. The V and J ends lost 4 bases and 5 bases, in that order; junction bases with no gene match: 6. Germline lookup yields CDR1 LNHDA and CDR2 SQIVND (reference sequence). This CDR3 has 14 amino acids. The CDR3 loop reads CASSTRQGRDTQYF. CDR3 DNA: TGTGCCAGTAGTACGAGACAGGGCAGAGATACGCAGTATTTT.

This clone was found once. The chain employs TRBV28 and TRBJ2-1, with 10 bases matching TRBD1. V shed 3 bases and J 3 bases; nucleotides not matched to a gene: 2. CDR1 is MDHEN, CDR2 SYDVKM, per germline. The CDR3 runs to 15 residues. CDR3 coding DNA: TGTGCCAGCAGTTTGACAGGGGGCCTCTACAATGAGCAGTTCTTC. Its protein is CASSLTGGLYNEQFF.

The V gene is TRBV10-1, the J gene TRBJ2-2; 13 bases line up with TRBD2. V shed 4 bases, J shed 4 bases, and the junction held 15 bases outside the gene matches. The CDR3 runs to 20 residues. Germline lookup yields CDR1 WNHNN and CDR2 SYGVQD (reference sequence). The CDR3 sequence is CASSVPFPRTSGGFTGELFF. In DNA, the CDR3 is TGCGCCAGCAGTGTCCCTTTCCCTAGGACTAGCGGGGGTTTCACCGGGGAGCTGTTTTTT.